This entry is about one T cell receptor (beta chain). The sample originates from a study of blood T cell repertoires in COVID-19. The overall study: Specimens from acute and convalescent COVID-19 originated in the United States, Italy and Spain. From T cells, B-cell-depleted T cells, or PBMCs came the material, which was cDNA or gDNA.

Germline V gene lookup returns CDR1 SGHRS and CDR2 YFSETQ. The CDR3 totals 15 residues. V was pared by 4 bases and J by 7 bases, with 14 bases of the junction left unmatched. Under the authors' procedure: Estimation of nucleated cell counts relied on the amplification of reference gene primers. The protocol was immunoSEQ multiplex PCR, while the TCRdb copy is restricted to in-frame clones and leaves out a portion. The V and J calls and clone size are taken from that table; D and trimming were inferred from the DNA. This table holds roughly 700,000 clones, 85% to 90% found once. Sequences were obtained from peripheral blood. The clonotype comes from a woman aged 18-29 years with acute or convalescent COVID-19. V usage is TRBV5-1 and J usage is TRBJ2-7, with 7 bases lining up with TRBD2. Here the CDR3 reads CASSPEGAGDGEQYF. The CDR3 DNA reads as TGCGCCAGCAGCCCCGAAGGTGCGGGGGATGGGGAGCAGTACTTC. The whole variable domain, remainder taken from reference TRBV5-1 and TRBJ2-7, is KAGVTQTPRYLIKTRGQQVTLSCSPISGHRSVSWYQQTPGQGLQFLFEYFSETQRNKGNFPGRFSGRQFSNSRSEMNVSTLELGDSALYLCASSPEGAGDGEQYFGPGTRLTVT.